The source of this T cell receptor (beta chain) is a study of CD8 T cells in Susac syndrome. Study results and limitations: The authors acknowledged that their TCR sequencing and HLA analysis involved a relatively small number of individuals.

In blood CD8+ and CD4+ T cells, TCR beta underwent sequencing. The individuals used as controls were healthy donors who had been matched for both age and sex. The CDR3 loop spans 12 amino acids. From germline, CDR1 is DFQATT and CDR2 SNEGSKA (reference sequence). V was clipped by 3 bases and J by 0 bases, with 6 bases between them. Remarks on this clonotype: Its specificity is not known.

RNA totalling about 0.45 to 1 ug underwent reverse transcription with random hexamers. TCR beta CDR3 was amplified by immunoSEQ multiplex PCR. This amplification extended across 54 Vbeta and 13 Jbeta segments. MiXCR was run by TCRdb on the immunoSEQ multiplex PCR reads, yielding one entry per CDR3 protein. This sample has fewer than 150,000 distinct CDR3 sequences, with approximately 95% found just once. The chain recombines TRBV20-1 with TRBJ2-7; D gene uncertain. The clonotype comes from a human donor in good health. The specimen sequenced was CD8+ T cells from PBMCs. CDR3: CSASQSSYEQYF. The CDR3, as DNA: TGCAGTGCTAGTCAAAGCTCCTACGAGCAGTACTTC.